This T cell receptor (beta chain) was observed in a study of neurological immune-mediated disorders. Study-wide context: The study included 34 multiple sclerosis patients, some 31 relapsing-remitting and 3 secondary progressive.

This clonotype was recorded at least ten times. Its antigen is as yet unknown. CD4+ or CD8+ T cells, about 960,000 per library, were used for sorted libraries. TCRdb reanalysed the 5' RACE reads using MiXCR and keeps one entry per CDR3 protein. Of some 22,000 distinct CDR3 sequences detected, 15% to 20% appear once; the ten largest clones hold roughly 7%. CDR3 length equals 17 residues. CDR1 and CDR2 from the germline V gene are SQVTM and ANQGSEA. J lost 6 bases, V lost 0 bases, and 8 bases had no gene match. General study findings and limits: There were no CDR3 amino acid sequences shared by expanded clones across subjects, a result suggesting private repertoires in all groups.

The chain carries TRBV29-1 and TRBJ2-3; 14 nucleotides line up with TRBD2. This receptor was taken from a woman between 18 and 29 years old with multiple sclerosis. Material: CD8+ T cells from blood. The CDR3 reads CSVEDGGLAGVVDTQYF. The CDR3 DNA reads TGCAGCGTTGAAGATGGGGGACTAGCGGGAGTGGTGGATACGCAGTATTTT.